A selection of T cell receptor beta chains follows, all from one sample in a study of monozygotic twins with inflammatory bowel disease. TCRdb reprocessed the 5' RACE reads and reports one entry per CDR3 protein, with no DNA. Its table lists about 210,000 distinct CDR3 sequences. Sequenced sample: blood. These receptors all stem from a human donor with ulcerative colitis or Crohn's disease, or a healthy co-twin of an affected twin (not recorded which). CDR3s include the opening cysteine and the closing phenylalanine or tryptophan.

TRBJ2-5 | TRBV7-8 | CASSLAAEGLKTQYF
TRBJ2-2 | TRBV6-1 | CASSEGSTASITGELFF
TRBJ1-5 | TRBV19 | CASSGTVGQPQHF
TRBJ2-2 | TRBV20-1 | CSARALAGPGELFF
TRBJ1-4 | TRBV6-1 | CASSGTGGFSEKLFF
TRBJ2-7 | TRBV20-1 | CSASGMRPYEQYF
TRBJ2-5 | TRBV25-1 | CASSDRQGIQETQYF
TRBJ2-3 | TRBV12-3/TRBV12-4 | CASSPQSGKTVRF
TRBJ2-1 | TRBV29-1 | CSVYEPGTYINEQFF
TRBJ2-4 | TRBV7-9 | CASSPSLGQGGNIQYF
TRBJ2-7 | TRBV7-9 | CASSAPNGVHEQYF
TRBJ1-1 | TRBV18 | CASSPPVRTEAFF
TRBJ1-1 | TRBV4-1 | CASSQEGRGLADTEAFF
TRBJ1-1 | TRBV7-2 | CASSFQKWVTEAFF
TRBJ1-6 | TRBV7-7 | CASSLDFTLHF
TRBJ1-6 | TRBV6-5 | CASSYSIQGSSYNSPLHF
TRBJ2-7 | TRBV5-5 | CASSRGEGSYEQYF
TRBJ1-1 | TRBV29-1 | CSAGSPTEAFF
TRBJ1-2 | TRBV5-4 | CASSLIQDPYGYTF
TRBJ2-7 | TRBV5-1 | CASSTDTAGEQYF
TRBJ2-5 | TRBV7-9 | CASSLTLLTQETQYF
TRBJ2-7 | TRBV5-1 | CASSLAGLSYEQYF
TRBJ1-1 | TRBV6-1 | CASSETGGGTEAFF
TRBJ2-7 | TRBV7-7 | CASSLENSDEQYF
TRBJ2-5 | TRBV7-6 | CATIGLAGQETQYF
TRBJ2-3 | TRBV2 | CASTQGATDTQYF
TRBJ1-5 | TRBV7-8 | CASRRGTVSNQPQHF
TRBJ2-7 | TRBV7-9 | CASSSWTGGAVEQYF
TRBJ2-1 | TRBV7-2 | CASSLWTGSDEQFF
TRBJ2-3 | TRBV5-1 | CASSETSGGIYTQYF
TRBJ2-1 | TRBV6-5 | CASSSRLAAAYNEQFF
TRBJ2-7 | TRBV20-1 | CSGGGTSYEQYF
TRBJ2-2 | TRBV5-1 | CASSASMAGELFF
TRBJ1-5 | TRBV12-3/TRBV12-4 | CASTYGPNQPQHF
TRBJ1-1 | TRBV7-2 | CASSLVDIEAFF
TRBJ1-1 | TRBV20-1 | CSATSLGVFYTEAFF
TRBJ2-1 | TRBV29-1 | CSAQPINEQFF
TRBJ2-6 | TRBV5-6 | CASSLPAPGANVLTF
TRBJ1-5 | TRBV9 | CASSADLGNQPQHF
TRBJ2-4 | TRBV3-1 | CASSQAALGKNIQYF
TRBJ1-1 | TRBV20-1 | CSASPAGGTRKNTEAFF
TRBJ2-2 | TRBV5-1 | CASRRTVNTGELFF
TRBJ2-3 | TRBV12-3/TRBV12-4 | CASMEADTQYF
TRBJ1-1 | TRBV5-1 | CASSSLRGPGTEAFF
TRBJ1-2 | TRBV29-1 | CSVDTGVVYGYTF
TRBJ2-1 | TRBV10-3 | CAISAQRGGYEQFF